This T cell receptor (beta chain) was identified during a study of beta chain features in type 1 diabetes. Background on the study: The study found patients and healthy donors alike in age, gender and cell yields. Study results and limitations: In all four CD4+ subsets, TCRB CDR3 length was significantly, moderately reduced in type 1 diabetes.

This clone was seen a handful of times. What it recognizes is unknown. Investigators reverse transcribed all isolated RNA, so they sequenced expressed TCRB transcripts. Here immunoSEQ multiplex PCR was the method, and the copy in TCRdb shows in-frame clones only, minus some. The sample carries around 160,000 clones, 8% to 8.5% recorded once. Losses at the gene ends were 5 bases for V and 5 bases for J; bases not matched to a gene: 10. This CDR3 has 15 amino acids. Germline-derived CDR1 and CDR2 are SGHAT and FQDESV (reference sequence). The chain links TRBV11-1 to TRBJ2-3; 7 nucleotides match TRBD1. The sample taken for sequencing was central memory CD4+ T cells from blood. This clonotype was sampled from a woman aged 18 to 35 with type 1 diabetes. CDR3 in amino acids: CASSPGTALLDTQYF. The CDR3 nucleotides read TGTGCCAGCAGCCCTGGGACAGCGCTTCTAGATACGCAGTATTTT.